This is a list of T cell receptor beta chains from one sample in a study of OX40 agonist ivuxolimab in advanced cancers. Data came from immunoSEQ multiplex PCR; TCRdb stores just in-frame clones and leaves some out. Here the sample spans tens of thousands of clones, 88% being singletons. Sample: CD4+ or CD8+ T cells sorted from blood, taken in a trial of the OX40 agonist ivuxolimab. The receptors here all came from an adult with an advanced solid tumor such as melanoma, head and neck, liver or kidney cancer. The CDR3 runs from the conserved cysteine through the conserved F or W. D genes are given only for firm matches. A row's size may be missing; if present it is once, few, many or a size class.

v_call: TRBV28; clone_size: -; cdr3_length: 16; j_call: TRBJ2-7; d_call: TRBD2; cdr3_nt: TGTGCCAGCAGTGGCCGACTAGCGGGAGGGGGCCACGAGCAGTACTTC; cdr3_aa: CASSGRLAGGGHEQYF
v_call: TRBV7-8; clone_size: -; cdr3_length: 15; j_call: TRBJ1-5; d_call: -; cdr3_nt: TGTGCCAGCAGCTTAATGACAGACTCGAATCAGCCCCAGCATTTT; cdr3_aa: CASSLMTDSNQPQHF
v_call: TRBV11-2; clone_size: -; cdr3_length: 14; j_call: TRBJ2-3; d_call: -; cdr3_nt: TGTGCCAGCAGCCCCTCCCGGGCGGTTGATACGCAGTATTTT; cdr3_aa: CASSPSRAVDTQYF
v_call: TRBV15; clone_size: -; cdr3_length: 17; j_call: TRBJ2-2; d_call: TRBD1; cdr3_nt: TGTGCCACCAGCAGAGTGCGTGACAGGGGGTACACCGGGGAGCTGTTTTTT; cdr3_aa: CATSRVRDRGYTGELFF
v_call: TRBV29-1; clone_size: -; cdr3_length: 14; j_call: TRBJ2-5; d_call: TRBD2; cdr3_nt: TGCGGAGAGTCAGCAGGGAGCGGGAGTGAGACCCAGTACTTC; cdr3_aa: CGESAGSGSETQYF
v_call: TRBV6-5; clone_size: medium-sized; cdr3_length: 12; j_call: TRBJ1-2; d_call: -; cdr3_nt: TGTGCCAGTTCACAGGGTAACTATGGCTACACCTTC; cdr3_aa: CASSQGNYGYTF
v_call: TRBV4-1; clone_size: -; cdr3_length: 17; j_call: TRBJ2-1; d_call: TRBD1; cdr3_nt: TGCGCCAGCAGCCCTTTGGACAGGGGGCCTAGGGGCAATGAGCAGTTCTTC; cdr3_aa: CASSPLDRGPRGNEQFF
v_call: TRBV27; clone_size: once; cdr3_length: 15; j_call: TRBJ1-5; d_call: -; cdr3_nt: TGTGCCAGCAGTTTCGGGGGGCGTAGCAATCAGCCCCAGCATTTT; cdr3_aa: CASSFGGRSNQPQHF
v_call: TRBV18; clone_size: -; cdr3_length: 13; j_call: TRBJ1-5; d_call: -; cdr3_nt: TGTGCCAGCTCACCACCGGGCAATCAGCCCCAGCATTTT; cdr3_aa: CASSPPGNQPQHF
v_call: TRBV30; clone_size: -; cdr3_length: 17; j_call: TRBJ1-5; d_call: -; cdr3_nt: TGTGCCTGGAGTGGGGGGCTTGGGCAGATTAGCAATCAGCCCCAGCATTTT; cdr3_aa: CAWSGGLGQISNQPQHF
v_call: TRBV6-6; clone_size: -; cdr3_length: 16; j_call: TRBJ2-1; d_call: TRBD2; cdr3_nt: TGTGCCAGCAGTTACTCTAGCGGGGGAGGGAACAATGAGCAGTTCTTC; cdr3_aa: CASSYSSGGGNNEQFF
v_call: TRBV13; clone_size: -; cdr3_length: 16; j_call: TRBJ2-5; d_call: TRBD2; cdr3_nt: TGTGCCAGCAGCTTATTAGCGGGAGGGGAGGGCGAGACCCAGTACTTC; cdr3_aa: CASSLLAGGEGETQYF
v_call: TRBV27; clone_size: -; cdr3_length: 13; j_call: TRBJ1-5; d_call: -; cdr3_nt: TGTGCCAGCAGTTTATTTCCGGACCAGCCCCAGCATTTT; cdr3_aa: CASSLFPDQPQHF
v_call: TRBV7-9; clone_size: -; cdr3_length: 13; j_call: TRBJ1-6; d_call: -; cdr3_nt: TGTGCCAGCAGCTTGGACAATTTTTCACCCCTCCACTTT; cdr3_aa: CASSLDNFSPLHF
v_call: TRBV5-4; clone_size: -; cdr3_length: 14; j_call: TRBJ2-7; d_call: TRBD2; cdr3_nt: TGTGCCAGCAGCCCCAGCGGGAGTTTCGACGAGCAGTACTTC; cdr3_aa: CASSPSGSFDEQYF
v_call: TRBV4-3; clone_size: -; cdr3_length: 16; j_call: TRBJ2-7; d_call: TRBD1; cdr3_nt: TGCGCCAGCAGCCAAGTCTCCGGACAGGGGCAGTACGAGCAGTACTTC; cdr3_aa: CASSQVSGQGQYEQYF
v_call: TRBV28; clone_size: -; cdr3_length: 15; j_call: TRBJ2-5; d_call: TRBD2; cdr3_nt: TGTGCCAGCAGTTTCGGACTAGCGAATAAAGAGACCCAGTACTTC; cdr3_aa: CASSFGLANKETQYF
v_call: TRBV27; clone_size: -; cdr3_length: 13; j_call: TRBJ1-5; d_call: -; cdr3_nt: TGTGCCAGCAGTTTCGGACCGGTAGAGCCCCAGCATTTT; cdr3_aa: CASSFGPVEPQHF
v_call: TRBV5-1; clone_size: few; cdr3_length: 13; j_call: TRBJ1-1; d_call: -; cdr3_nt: TGCGCCAGCAGCTTGACGCCTCCAGGCGAAGCTTTCTTT; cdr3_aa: CASSLTPPGEAFF
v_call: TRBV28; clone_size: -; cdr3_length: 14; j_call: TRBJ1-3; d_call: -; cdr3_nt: TGTGCCAGCAGCGCGGACAGTTATGGAAACACCATATATTTT; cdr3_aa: CASSADSYGNTIYF
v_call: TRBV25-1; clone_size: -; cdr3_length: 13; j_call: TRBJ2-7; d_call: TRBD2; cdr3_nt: TGTGCCAGCAGTGGGGGCCGGGGGGACGAGCAGTACTTC; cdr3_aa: CASSGGRGDEQYF
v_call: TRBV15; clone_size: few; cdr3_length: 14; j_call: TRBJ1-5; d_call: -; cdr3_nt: TGTGCCACCAGCAGCACAGGGAGCAATCAGCCCCAGCATTTT; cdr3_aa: CATSSTGSNQPQHF
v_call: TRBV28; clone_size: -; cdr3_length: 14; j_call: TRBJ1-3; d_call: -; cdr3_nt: TGTGCCAGCAGTCCTCAGGGACCTGGAAACACCATATATTTT; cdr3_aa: CASSPQGPGNTIYF
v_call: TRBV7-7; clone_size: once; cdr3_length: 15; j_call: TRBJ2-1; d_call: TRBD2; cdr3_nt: TGTGCTAGCAGCCTGACTAGCGGGGGTTACAATGAGCAGTTCTTC; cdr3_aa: CASSLTSGGYNEQFF
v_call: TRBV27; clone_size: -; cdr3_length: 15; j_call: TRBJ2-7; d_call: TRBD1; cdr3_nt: TGTGCCAGCAGTTCCGGGACAGGGTTCACCTACGAGCAGTACTTC; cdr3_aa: CASSSGTGFTYEQYF
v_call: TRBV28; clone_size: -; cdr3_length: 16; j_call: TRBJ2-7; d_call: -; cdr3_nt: TGTGCCAGCAGTTTATCCCCTTCGGGGCCCGCCGACGAGCAGTACTTC; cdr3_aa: CASSLSPSGPADEQYF
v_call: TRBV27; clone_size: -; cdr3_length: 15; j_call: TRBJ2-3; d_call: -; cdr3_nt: TGTGCCAGCAGAAGTTCAGGGTTGAATACAGATACGCAGTATTTT; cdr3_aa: CASRSSGLNTDTQYF
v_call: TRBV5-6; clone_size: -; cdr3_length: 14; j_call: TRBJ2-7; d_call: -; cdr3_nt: TGTGCCAGCAGCTTGGCCGACAGTACCTACGAGCAGTACTTC; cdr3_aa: CASSLADSTYEQYF
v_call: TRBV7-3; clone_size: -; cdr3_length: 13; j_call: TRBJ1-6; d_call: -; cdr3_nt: TGTGCCAGCAGCTTAAACCCTAATTCACCCCTCCACTTT; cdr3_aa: CASSLNPNSPLHF
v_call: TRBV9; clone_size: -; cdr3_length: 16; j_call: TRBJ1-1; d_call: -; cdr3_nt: TGTGCCAGCAGCGTAGATCGTACAGGGACGCCCACTGAAGCTTTCTTT; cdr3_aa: CASSVDRTGTPTEAFF